The 22 T cell receptor beta chains reported below all come from one sample, sequenced in a study of T cell responses to AZD1222 COVID-19 vaccine. Clones were read by immunoSEQ multiplex PCR, and TCRdb kept only the in-frame ones, dropping some. The data show 200,000 or so clones, about 87% seen once. Source: peripheral blood, taken on day 0 of AZD1222 vaccination. The receptors shown here come from an adult in good health.

The rearrangement links TRBV30 to TRBJ1-2, with TRBD1 identical over 8 bases. The CDR3 is 18 residues long. The V gene's germline CDR1 is GTSNPN and CDR2 SVGIG (reference sequence). The V segment lost 0 bases and the J segment 4 bases; nucleotides outside the gene matches: 16. The CDR3, as DNA: TGTGCCTGGAGTGTTCTCCCGGCCGGGACAGGCAAGCGCTATGGCTACACCTTC. Its translation: CAWSVLPAGTGKRYGYTF.

This clone was seen once. This chain links TRBV5-4 with TRBJ1-6, with 8 bases identical to TRBD1. Per the germline V gene, CDR1 is SGHNT and CDR2 is YYREEE (reference sequence). With V trimmed by 0 bases and J by 13 bases, 6 bases remained unmatched. The CDR3 consists of 14 residues. Here the CDR3 DNA reads TGTGCCAGCAGCTTGGTCCAGGGGGCCTCGCCCCTCCACTTT. It codes for CASSLVQGASPLHF.

The CDR3 DNA follows: TGTGCCAGCAGTTTGGACGGCTTCGTGGTACAGCAGTACTTC. Translating gives CASSLDGFVVQQYF. V is TRBV28 and J is TRBJ2-7; D uncertain. Germline CDR1 is MDHEN and CDR2 is SYDVKM. Trimming stripped 3 bases from V and 8 bases from J, with 17 bases between. The CDR3 contains 14 residues.

The chain has TRBV7-9 and TRBJ2-7, with 10 bases aligning to TRBD2. CDR1 is SEHNR and CDR2 is FQNEAQ in the germline V gene (reference sequence). V dropped 8 bases and J dropped 4; count of bases not matched to a gene: 17. The CDR3 has 17 amino acids. This CDR3 reads CASARTGASGSSYEQYF. CDR3 DNA: TGTGCCAGCGCTCGGACCGGGGCTAGCGGGAGTTCGTACGAGCAGTACTTC.

The chain links TRBV12-3 or TRBV12-4 to TRBJ1-2; no clear D. V was trimmed by 9 bases and J by 0 bases, leaving 5 bases between them. The CDR3 has 11 residues. CDR3 residues: CASLSNYGYTF. The CDR3 DNA reads TGTGCCAGTTTGTCTAACTATGGCTACACCTTC.

This clone was seen a few times. This chain connects TRBV28 to TRBJ1-1; no firm D call. The CDR3 is made up of 13 amino acids. Germline V gene lookup returns CDR1 MDHEN and CDR2 SYDVKM. V lost 8 bases and J lost 4, with 14 bases in between. CDR3 in DNA: TGTGCCAGCGGGAAAAGGGCTATCACTGAAGCTTTCTTT. Amino acids: CASGKRAITEAFF.

V usage is TRBV25-1 and J usage is TRBJ1-4; 9 bases line up with TRBD1. From germline, CDR1 is MGHDK and CDR2 SYGVNS. CDR3 length: 14 amino acids. V was pared by 6 bases and J by 7 bases, with 6 bases of the junction left unmatched. The chain's CDR3 is CASRQQGAVEKLFF. The CDR3 nucleotides read TGTGCCAGCAGACAACAGGGGGCGGTTGAAAAACTGTTTTTT.

The chain is built from TRBV9 and TRBJ2-7; TRBD1 matches at 8 bases. CDR1 and CDR2 (germline): SGDLS, YYNGEE. This CDR3 spans 14 amino acids. J lost 3 bases, V lost 0 bases, and 2 bases had no gene match. CDR3 residues: CASSVGDRNYEQYF. The CDR3 DNA is TGTGCCAGCAGCGTAGGGGACAGGAACTACGAGCAGTACTTC.

The V call is TRBV29-1, the J call TRBJ2-7; possibly TRBD1 for D (8 bases). The CDR3 extends over 14 amino acids. The V end lost 5 bases, the J end lost 2 bases, and 16 bases lay between the germline ends. Germline V lookup: CDR1 SQVTM, CDR2 ANQGSEA. For the CDR3, the DNA is TGCAGCGTTTCTGCACAGGGGGGGCCCTACGAGCAGTACTTC. Translating gives CSVSAQGGPYEQYF.

The chain has TRBV5-1 and TRBJ2-1; 7 nucleotides agree with TRBD1. Germline loops: CDR1 SGHRS, CDR2 YFSETQ. This CDR3 region has 14 residues. The V and J ends lost 0 bases and 8 bases, in that order; junction bases with no gene match: 5. The DNA for the CDR3 is TGCGCCAGCAGCTTGGCCGATACAGGGGATGAGCAGTTCTTC. The encoded protein is CASSLADTGDEQFF.

V and J are TRBV5-4 and TRBJ1-6, with 7 bases identical to TRBD1. The CDR3 extends over 15 amino acids. V shed 1 base and J 9 bases; nucleotides not matched to a gene: 7. CDR1 is SGHNT and CDR2 is YYREEE in the germline V gene (reference sequence). The CDR3 bases are TGTGCCAGCAGCTTGAAAGGGGGCAGAAGTTCACCCCTCCACTTT. Protein sequence: CASSLKGGRSSPLHF.

The chain carries TRBV2 and TRBJ1-6, with a possible D match to TRBD1 (6 bases). The ends were cut back, 7 bases at V and 7 bases at J, with 14 bases in the middle. This CDR3 comprises 14 residues. Per the germline V gene, CDR1 is SNHLY and CDR2 is FYNNEI. Here the CDR3 DNA reads TGTGCCAGCACGGGCCAGGGGATGAATTCACCCCTCCACTTT. Its translation: CASTGQGMNSPLHF.

The rearrangement joins TRBV7-2 to TRBJ2-7; 9 nucleotides line up with TRBD2. The CDR3 totals 17 residues. V lost 5 bases to trimming and J lost 2 bases; unmatched junction nucleotides: 13. Germline V CDR1 and CDR2: SGHTA, FQGNSA. CDR3 in DNA: TGTGCCAGCAGCCCGCCGCGGGGGGGGACCGAGACCTACGAGCAGTACTTC. This translates into CASSPPRGGTETYEQYF.

This chain joins TRBV7-2 and TRBJ1-2; D is unclear. The CDR3 contains 15 residues. V was pared by 0 bases and J by 0 bases, with 8 bases between. In germline, CDR1 is SGHTA, CDR2 FQGNSA. The CDR3 nucleotides are TGTGCCAGCAGCTTAGCGCCTCCGACTAACTATGGCTACACCTTC. Amino acids: CASSLAPPTNYGYTF.

This clone showed up just a few times. The chain recombines TRBV6-5 with TRBJ1-5; TRBD1 aligns across 8 bases. This CDR3 is built from 15 residues. The ends lost 5 bases at V and 0 bases at J; junction bases unmatched: 3. From germline, CDR1 is MNHEY and CDR2 SVGAGI. This chain's CDR3 is CASSTGGYSNQPQHF. In nucleotides, the CDR3 is TGTGCCAGCAGTACAGGGGGGTATAGCAATCAGCCCCAGCATTTT.

As for this clone: The limits of the CDR3 on the DNA are not certain, so only TCRdb's listed CDR3 is given. The chain employs TRBV27 and TRBJ1-2; the DNA was not used to check the table's D call, TRBD1. The CDR3 length is 15 residues, termini included. In germline, CDR1 is MNHEY, CDR2 SMNVEV (reference sequence). This chain's CDR3 is CASSSSDRGTHGYTF.

V is TRBV18 and J is TRBJ2-5, with 7 bases fitting TRBD1. There are 13 residues in the CDR3. Germline-derived CDR1 and CDR2 are KGHSH and LQKENI. The trim removed 4 bases at V and 2 bases at J, leaving 1 base unmatched. DNA of the CDR3: TGTGCCAGCTCACTGGGACAGCAAGAGACCCAGTACTTC. Translating gives CASSLGQQETQYF.

The rearrangement joins TRBV18 to TRBJ2-2; no reliable D call. This CDR3 has 13 residues. The V end lost 1 base, the J end lost 5 bases, and 5 bases lay between the germline ends. The V gene's germline CDR1 is KGHSH and CDR2 LQKENI. This chain's CDR3 is CASSPRSTGELFF. CDR3 coding DNA: TGTGCCAGCTCACCACGTAGTACCGGGGAGCTGTTTTTT.

J is TRBJ2-7 and V is TRBV19, with 13 positions matching TRBD2. Trimming at V came to 5 bases and at J to 0 bases, leaving 7 bases not matched to a gene. Germline loops: CDR1 LNHDA, CDR2 SQIVND (reference sequence). The CDR3 is 17 amino acids. CDR3 in DNA: TGTGCCAGTAGTCCTCCGGGACTAGCGGGGAGCTCCTACGAGCAGTACTTC. Protein sequence: CASSPPGLAGSSYEQYF.

The rearrangement uses TRBV11-2 and TRBJ2-3; D ambiguous. The CDR3 has 12 amino acids. From germline, CDR1 is SGHAT and CDR2 FQNNGV. V was pared by 5 bases and J by 8 bases, with 11 bases between. The CDR3 coding sequence is TGTGCCAGCAGCCATCCGGCCGGTACGCAGTATTTT. This sequence encodes CASSHPAGTQYF.

The chain uses TRBV2 and TRBJ2-3, with D perhaps matching TRBD2 (6 bases). This CDR3 region has 15 residues. Germline lookup yields CDR1 SNHLY and CDR2 FYNNEI. The V gene lost 7 bases and the J gene lost 0 bases, with 14 bases spanning the gap. DNA for the CDR3: TGTGCCAGCAAGGGCGGGACCACTAGCACAGATACGCAGTATTTT. Translation gives CASKGGTTSTDTQYF.

The chain recombines TRBV11-2 with TRBJ2-7; D uncertain. Trimming shortened V by 1 base and J by 2 bases, and 12 bases separated the two germline ends. The germline V gene encodes CDR1 SGHAT and CDR2 FQNNGV. The CDR3 extends over 15 amino acids. CDR3 DNA sequence: TGTGCCAGCAGCTTAGGCGAACATGCCGCCTACGAGCAGTACTTC. Translation: CASSLGEHAAYEQYF.